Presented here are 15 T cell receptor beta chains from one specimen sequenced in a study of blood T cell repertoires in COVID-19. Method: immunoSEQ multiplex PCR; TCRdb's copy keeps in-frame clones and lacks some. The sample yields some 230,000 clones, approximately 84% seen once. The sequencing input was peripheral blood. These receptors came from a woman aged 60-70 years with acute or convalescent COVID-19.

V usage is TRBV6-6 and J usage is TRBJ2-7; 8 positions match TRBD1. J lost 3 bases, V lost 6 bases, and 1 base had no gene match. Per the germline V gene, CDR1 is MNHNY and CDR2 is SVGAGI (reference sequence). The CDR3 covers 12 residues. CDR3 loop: CASRDRVYEQYF. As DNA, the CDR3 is TGTGCCAGCAGGGACAGGGTCTACGAGCAGTACTTC.

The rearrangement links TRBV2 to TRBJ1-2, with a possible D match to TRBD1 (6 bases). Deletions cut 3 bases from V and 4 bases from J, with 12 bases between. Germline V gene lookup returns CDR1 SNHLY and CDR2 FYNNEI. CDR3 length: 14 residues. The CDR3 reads CASSDQGGSYGYTF. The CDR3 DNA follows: TGTGCCAGCAGTGATCAAGGGGGTTCCTATGGCTACACCTTC.

The CDR3 sequence is CASSQDTGYNEQFF. CDR3 in DNA: TGCGCCAGCAGCCAAGATACGGGCTACAATGAGCAGTTCTTC. V is TRBV4-1 and J is TRBJ2-1; D gene unclear. From germline, CDR1 is MGHRA and CDR2 YSYEKL. The CDR3 totals 14 residues. The V end was cut by 0 bases, the J end by 3 bases, with 6 bases between.

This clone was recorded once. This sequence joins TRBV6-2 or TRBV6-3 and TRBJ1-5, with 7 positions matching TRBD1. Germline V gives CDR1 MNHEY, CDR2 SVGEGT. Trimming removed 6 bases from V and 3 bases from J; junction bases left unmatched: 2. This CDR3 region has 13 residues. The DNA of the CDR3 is TGTGCCAGCAGCAGGGGGAACAATCAGCCCCAGCATTTT. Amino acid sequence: CASSRGNNQPQHF.

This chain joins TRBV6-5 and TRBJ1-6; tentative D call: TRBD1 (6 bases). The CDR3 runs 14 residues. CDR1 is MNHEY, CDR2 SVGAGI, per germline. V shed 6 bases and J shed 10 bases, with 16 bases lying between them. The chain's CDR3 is CASSLGGVQSPLHF. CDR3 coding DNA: TGTGCCAGCAGCCTAGGGGGGGTACAGTCACCCCTCCACTTT.

CDR3 protein: CASSLAPAGALETQYF. The CDR3 DNA reads TGCGCCAGCAGCTTGGCCCCAGCGGGTGCGCTGGAGACCCAGTACTTC. The rearrangement links TRBV5-1 to TRBJ2-5, with D perhaps TRBD2 (6 bases). V lost 0 bases and J lost 5, with 17 bases in between. The CDR3 extends over 16 amino acids. Per germline, CDR1 SGHRS and CDR2 YFSETQ.

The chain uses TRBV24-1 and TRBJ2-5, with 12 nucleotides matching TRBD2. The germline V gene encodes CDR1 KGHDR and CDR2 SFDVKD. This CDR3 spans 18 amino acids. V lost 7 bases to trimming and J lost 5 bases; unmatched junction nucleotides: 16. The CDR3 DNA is TGTGCCACCAGCCCCGGTCTAGCGGGGGGGCGAGGTTTGGAGACCCAGTACTTC. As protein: CATSPGLAGGRGLETQYF.

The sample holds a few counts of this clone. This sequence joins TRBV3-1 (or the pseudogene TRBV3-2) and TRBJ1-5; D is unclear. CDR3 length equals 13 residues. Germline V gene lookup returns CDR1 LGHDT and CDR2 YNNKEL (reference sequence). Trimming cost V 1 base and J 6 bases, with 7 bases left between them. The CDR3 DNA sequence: TGTGCCAGCAGCCAAGGTCCAGGTCAGCCCCAGCATTTT. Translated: CASSQGPGQPQHF.

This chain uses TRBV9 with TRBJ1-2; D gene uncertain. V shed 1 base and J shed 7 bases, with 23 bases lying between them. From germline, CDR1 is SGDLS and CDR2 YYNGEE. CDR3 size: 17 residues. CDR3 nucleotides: TGTGCCAGCAGCGTAACCCCAAACCGGGATGTAATCTTTGGCTACACCTTC. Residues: CASSVTPNRDVIFGYTF.

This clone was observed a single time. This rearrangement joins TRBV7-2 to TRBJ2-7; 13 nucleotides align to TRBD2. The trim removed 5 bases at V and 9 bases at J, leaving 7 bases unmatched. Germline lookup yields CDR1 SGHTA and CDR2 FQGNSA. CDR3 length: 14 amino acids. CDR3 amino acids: CASSPTSGGRGQYF. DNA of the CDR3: TGTGCCAGCAGCCCGACTAGCGGGGGGCGGGGGCAGTACTTC. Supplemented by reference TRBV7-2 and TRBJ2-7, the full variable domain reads GAGVSQSPSNKVTEKGKDVELRCDPISGHTALYWYRQSLGQGLEFLIYFQGNSAPDKSGLPSDRFSAERTGGSVSTLTIQRTQQEDSAVYLCASSPTSGGRGQYFGPGTRLTVT.

CDR3 amino acids: CATKANRGQHF. The CDR3 DNA sequence: TGTGCCACCAAAGCGAACCGGGGGCAGCATTTT. This chain links TRBV6-5 with TRBJ1-5, with D perhaps TRBD1 (5 bases). V lost 10 bases, J lost 13 bases, and 17 bases lay in between. The germline CDR1 and CDR2 sequences are MNHEY and SVGAGI. The CDR3 contains 11 residues.

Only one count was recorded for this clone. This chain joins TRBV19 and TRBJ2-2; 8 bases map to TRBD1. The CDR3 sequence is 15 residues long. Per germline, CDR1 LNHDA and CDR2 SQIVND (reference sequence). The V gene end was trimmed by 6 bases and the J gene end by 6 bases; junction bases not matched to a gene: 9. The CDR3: CASSATGVESGELFF. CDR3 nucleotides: TGTGCCAGTAGCGCGACAGGGGTGGAATCCGGGGAGCTGTTTTTT. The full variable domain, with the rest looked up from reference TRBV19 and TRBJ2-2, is DGGITQSPKYLFRKEGQNVTLSCEQNLNHDAMYWYRQDPGQGLRLIYYSQIVNDFQKGDIAEGYSVSREKKESFPLTVTSAQKNPTAFYLCASSATGVESGELFFGEGSRLTVL.

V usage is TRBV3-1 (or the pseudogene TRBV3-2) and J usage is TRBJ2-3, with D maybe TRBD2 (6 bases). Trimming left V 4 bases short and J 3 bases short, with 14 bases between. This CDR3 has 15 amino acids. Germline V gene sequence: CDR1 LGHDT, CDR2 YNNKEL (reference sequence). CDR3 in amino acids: CASSLRAGRTDTQYF. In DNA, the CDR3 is TGTGCCAGCAGCCTGCGGGCGGGGCGGACAGATACGCAGTATTTT.

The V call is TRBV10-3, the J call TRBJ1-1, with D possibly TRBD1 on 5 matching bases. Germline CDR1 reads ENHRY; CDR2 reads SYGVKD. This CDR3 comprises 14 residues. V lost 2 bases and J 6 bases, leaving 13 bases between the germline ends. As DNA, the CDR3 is TGTGCCATCAGTGAGCCGACAGAAATTCCTGAAGCTTTCTTT. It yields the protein CAISEPTEIPEAFF.

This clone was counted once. The DNA of the CDR3 is TGTGCCACCAGTGATTCTGACAGGGTGGGTGGCTACACCTTC. The encoded protein is CATSDSDRVGGYTF. This chain links TRBV24-1 with TRBJ1-2; 7 bases are shared with TRBD1. The germline CDR1 and CDR2 sequences are KGHDR and SFDVKD. The V and J ends lost 2 bases and 7 bases, in that order; junction bases with no gene match: 6. This CDR3 has 14 residues.